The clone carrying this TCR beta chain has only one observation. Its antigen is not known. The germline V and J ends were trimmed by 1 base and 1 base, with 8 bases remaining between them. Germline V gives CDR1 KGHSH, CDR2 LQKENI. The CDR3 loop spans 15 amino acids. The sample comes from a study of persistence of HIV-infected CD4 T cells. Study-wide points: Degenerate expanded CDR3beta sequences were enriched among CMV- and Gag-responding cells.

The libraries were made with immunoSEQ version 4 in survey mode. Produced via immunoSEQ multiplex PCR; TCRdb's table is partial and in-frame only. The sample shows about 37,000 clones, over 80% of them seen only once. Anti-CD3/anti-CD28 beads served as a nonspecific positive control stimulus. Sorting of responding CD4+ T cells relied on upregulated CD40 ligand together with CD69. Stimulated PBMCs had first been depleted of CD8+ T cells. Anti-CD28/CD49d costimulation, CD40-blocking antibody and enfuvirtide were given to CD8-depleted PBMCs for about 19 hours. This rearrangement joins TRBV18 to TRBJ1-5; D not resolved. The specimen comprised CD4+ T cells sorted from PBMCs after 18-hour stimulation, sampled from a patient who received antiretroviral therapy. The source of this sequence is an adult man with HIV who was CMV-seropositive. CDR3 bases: TGTGCCAGCTCACCACAATACCCCAGCAATCAGCCCCAGCATTTT. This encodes CASSPQYPSNQPQHF. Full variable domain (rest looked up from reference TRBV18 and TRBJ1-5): NAGVMQNPRHLVRRRGQEARLRCSPMKGHSHVYWYRQLPEEGLKFMVYLQKENIIDESGMPKERFSAEFPKEGPSILRIQQVVRGDSAAYFCASSPQYPSNQPQHFGDGTRLSIL.